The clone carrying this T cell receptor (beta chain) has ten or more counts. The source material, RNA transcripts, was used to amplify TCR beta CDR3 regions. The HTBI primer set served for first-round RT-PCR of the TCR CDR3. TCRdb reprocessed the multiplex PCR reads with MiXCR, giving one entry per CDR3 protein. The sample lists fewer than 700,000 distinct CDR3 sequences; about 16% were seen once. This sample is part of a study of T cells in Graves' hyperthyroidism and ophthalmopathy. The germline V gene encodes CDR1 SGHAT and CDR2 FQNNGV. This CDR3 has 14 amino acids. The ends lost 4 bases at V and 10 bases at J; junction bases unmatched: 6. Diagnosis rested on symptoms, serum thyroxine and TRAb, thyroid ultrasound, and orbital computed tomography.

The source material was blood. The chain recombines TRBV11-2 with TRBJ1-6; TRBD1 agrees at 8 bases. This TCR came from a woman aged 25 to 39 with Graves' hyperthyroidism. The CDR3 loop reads CASSSGQAESPLHF. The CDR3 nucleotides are TGTGCCAGCAGCTCGGGACAGGCAGAATCACCCCTCCACTTT.